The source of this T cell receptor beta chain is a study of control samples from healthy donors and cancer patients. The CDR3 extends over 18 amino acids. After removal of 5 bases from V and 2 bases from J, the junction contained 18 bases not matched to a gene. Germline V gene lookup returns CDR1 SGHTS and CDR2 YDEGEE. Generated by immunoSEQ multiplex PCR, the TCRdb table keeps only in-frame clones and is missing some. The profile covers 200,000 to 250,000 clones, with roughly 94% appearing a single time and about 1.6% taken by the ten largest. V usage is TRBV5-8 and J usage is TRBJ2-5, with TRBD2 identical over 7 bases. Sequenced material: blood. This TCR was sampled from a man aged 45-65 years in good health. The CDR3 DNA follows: TGTGCCAGCAGAATCGGGCGTCGGGGAGCGGGGATACAAGAGACCCAGTACTTC. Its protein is CASRIGRRGAGIQETQYF.